The rows below give T cell receptor beta chains drawn from one sample of a study of blood T cell repertoires in COVID-19. Clones were read by immunoSEQ multiplex PCR, and TCRdb kept only the in-frame ones, dropping some. The data show more than 150,000 clones, approximately 87% seen once. The sequenced sample consisted of peripheral blood. Every receptor here comes from a woman aged 65 to 85 with COVID-19, enrolled during active disease. The CDR3 runs from the conserved cysteine through the conserved F or W. The order of the fields is D gene, J gene, clone size, V gene, CDR3 protein, CDR3 DNA. D genes are given only for firm matches. Rows may omit the clone size; those that give it use once, few, many or a size class.

d_gene: -; j_gene: TRBJ1-6; abundance: -; v_gene: TRBV30; CDR3aa: CAWRSVARISPLHF; CDR3nt: TGTGCCTGGAGAAGTGTGGCAAGAATTTCACCCCTCCACTTT
d_gene: -; j_gene: TRBJ1-1; abundance: -; v_gene: TRBV2; CDR3aa: CASRTRGGPEAFF; CDR3nt: TGTGCCAGCAGGACCCGGGGGGGGCCTGAAGCTTTCTTT
d_gene: -; j_gene: TRBJ2-3; abundance: -; v_gene: TRBV14; CDR3aa: CASSHRFSTDTQYF; CDR3nt: TGTGCCAGCAGCCACCGGTTTAGCACAGATACGCAGTATTTT
d_gene: TRBD2; j_gene: TRBJ2-3; abundance: -; v_gene: TRBV5-1; CDR3aa: CASSLVTSGADTQYF; CDR3nt: TGCGCCAGCAGCTTGGTCACTAGCGGGGCAGATACGCAGTATTTT
d_gene: -; j_gene: TRBJ1-1; abundance: -; v_gene: TRBV13; CDR3aa: CASSDWTVNTEAFF; CDR3nt: TGTGCCAGCAGCGATTGGACAGTGAACACTGAAGCTTTCTTT
d_gene: -; j_gene: TRBJ1-2; abundance: -; v_gene: TRBV28; CDR3aa: CASGGGYYGYTF; CDR3nt: TGTGCCAGTGGGGGGGGTTACTATGGCTACACCTTC
d_gene: -; j_gene: TRBJ2-7; abundance: -; v_gene: TRBV7-3; CDR3aa: CASSPGGLHSYEQYF; CDR3nt: TGTGCCAGCAGCCCTGGGGGACTTCACTCCTACGAGCAGTACTTC
d_gene: TRBD1; j_gene: TRBJ1-2; abundance: -; v_gene: TRBV5-4; CDR3aa: CASSPWTGRINYGYTF; CDR3nt: TGTGCCAGCAGCCCGTGGACAGGGCGTATTAACTATGGCTACACCTTC
d_gene: -; j_gene: TRBJ2-2; abundance: few; v_gene: TRBV12-3/TRBV12-4; CDR3aa: CASSLVAGELFF; CDR3nt: TGTGCCAGCAGCCTCGTTGCCGGGGAGCTGTTTTTT
d_gene: TRBD2; j_gene: TRBJ2-1; abundance: once; v_gene: TRBV18; CDR3aa: CASSPLAVSYNEQFF; CDR3nt: TGTGCCAGCTCGCCGCTAGCGGTCTCCTACAATGAGCAGTTCTTC
d_gene: TRBD2; j_gene: TRBJ2-3; abundance: -; v_gene: TRBV7-8; CDR3aa: CASSLIPSSGRSGDTQYF; CDR3nt: TGTGCCAGCAGCTTAATTCCCTCTAGCGGGAGGAGCGGAGATACGCAGTATTTT
d_gene: TRBD1; j_gene: TRBJ2-1; abundance: -; v_gene: TRBV11-3; CDR3aa: CASAMPGQFYNEQFF; CDR3nt: TGTGCCAGCGCTATGCCGGGACAGTTCTACAATGAGCAGTTCTTC
d_gene: -; j_gene: TRBJ2-5; abundance: -; v_gene: TRBV10-3; CDR3aa: CASKDMKLAETQYF; CDR3nt: TGTGCCAGCAAGGACATGAAGCTCGCAGAGACCCAGTACTTC
d_gene: TRBD1; j_gene: TRBJ1-6; abundance: -; v_gene: TRBV14; CDR3aa: CASSQTGGENSPLHF; CDR3nt: TGTGCCAGCAGCCAGACAGGGGGTGAGAATTCACCCCTCCACTTT
d_gene: -; j_gene: TRBJ2-3; abundance: -; v_gene: TRBV7-2; CDR3aa: CASGGGSGVTHTQYF; CDR3nt: TGTGCCAGCGGAGGAGGCTCTGGGGTTACTCATACGCAGTATTTT
d_gene: TRBD2; j_gene: TRBJ2-5; abundance: -; v_gene: TRBV5-1; CDR3aa: CASSLDGGGDETQYF; CDR3nt: TGCGCCAGCAGCTTGGACGGGGGAGGGGATGAGACCCAGTACTTC
d_gene: -; j_gene: TRBJ1-6; abundance: -; v_gene: TRBV5-1; CDR3aa: CASSLAGRGNSPLHF; CDR3nt: TGCGCCAGCAGCTTGGCCGGAAGGGGGAATTCACCCCTCCACTTT
d_gene: -; j_gene: TRBJ2-7; abundance: -; v_gene: TRBV2; CDR3aa: CASSEGANSYEQYF; CDR3nt: TGTGCCAGCAGTGAAGGGGCTAACTCCTACGAGCAGTACTTC
d_gene: TRBD1; j_gene: TRBJ2-7; abundance: -; v_gene: TRBV7-8; CDR3aa: CASSLRDRGQGEQYF; CDR3nt: TGTGCCAGCAGCCTCCGGGACAGGGGGCAAGGAGAGCAGTACTTC
d_gene: TRBD1; j_gene: TRBJ2-7; abundance: -; v_gene: TRBV6-6; CDR3aa: CASSTGGHEQYF; CDR3nt: TGTGCCAGCAGTACAGGGGGCCACGAGCAGTACTTC
d_gene: TRBD2; j_gene: TRBJ2-7; abundance: -; v_gene: TRBV19; CDR3aa: CASSNFPGLAAGGEQYF; CDR3nt: TGTGCCAGTAGTAACTTTCCGGGACTAGCGGCGGGGGGCGAGCAGTACTTC
d_gene: TRBD1; j_gene: TRBJ2-5; abundance: -; v_gene: TRBV7-2; CDR3aa: CASSRDRGRRETQYF; CDR3nt: TGTGCCAGCAGCCGGGACAGGGGGCGGAGGGAGACCCAGTACTTC
d_gene: -; j_gene: TRBJ2-1; abundance: -; v_gene: TRBV7-9; CDR3aa: CASSPDSTGDEQFF; CDR3nt: TGTGCCAGCAGCCCAGACTCCACGGGGGATGAGCAGTTCTTC
d_gene: TRBD1; j_gene: TRBJ1-3; abundance: -; v_gene: TRBV3-1/TRBV3-2; CDR3aa: CASSLQGGSGNTIYF; CDR3nt: TGTGCCAGCAGCTTACAGGGGGGCTCTGGAAACACCATATATTTT
d_gene: -; j_gene: TRBJ1-3; abundance: -; v_gene: TRBV6-1; CDR3aa: CASSELSGNTIYF; CDR3nt: TGTGCCAGCAGTGAACTCTCTGGAAACACCATATATTTT
d_gene: -; j_gene: TRBJ1-2; abundance: -; v_gene: TRBV5-1; CDR3aa: CASSLGTSPGYTF; CDR3nt: TGCGCCAGCAGCTTGGGTACATCCCCAGGCTACACCTTC
d_gene: -; j_gene: TRBJ2-2; abundance: -; v_gene: TRBV30; CDR3aa: CAWSKGEGPTGELFF; CDR3nt: TGTGCCTGGAGTAAGGGGGAGGGCCCTACCGGGGAGCTGTTTTTT
d_gene: -; j_gene: TRBJ1-1; abundance: -; v_gene: TRBV4-2; CDR3aa: CASSQILGLNTEAFF; CDR3nt: TGTGCCAGCAGCCAAATTCTAGGTTTGAACACTGAAGCTTTCTTT
d_gene: -; j_gene: TRBJ2-5; abundance: -; v_gene: TRBV3-1/TRBV3-2; CDR3aa: CASSQDHLSRETQYF; CDR3nt: TGTGCCAGCAGCCAAGACCACCTGTCGAGGGAGACCCAGTACTTC
d_gene: -; j_gene: TRBJ1-4; abundance: -; v_gene: TRBV4-2; CDR3aa: CASSQDSRGNEKLFF; CDR3nt: TGTGCCAGCAGCCAAGATAGCAGGGGTAATGAAAAACTGTTTTTT
d_gene: TRBD2; j_gene: TRBJ2-7; abundance: -; v_gene: TRBV7-2; CDR3aa: CASSGGLASSYEQYF; CDR3nt: TGTGCCAGCAGCGGGGGACTAGCCAGCTCCTACGAGCAGTACTTC
d_gene: TRBD1; j_gene: TRBJ2-1; abundance: -; v_gene: TRBV7-2; CDR3aa: CASSPSAGGHNEQFF; CDR3nt: TGTGCCAGCAGCCCCTCAGCAGGGGGCCACAATGAGCAGTTCTTC
d_gene: TRBD1; j_gene: TRBJ2-1; abundance: -; v_gene: TRBV7-3; CDR3aa: CASSLTRTGSYNEQFF; CDR3nt: TGTGCCAGCAGCTTAACCCGGACAGGGAGTTACAATGAGCAGTTCTTC
d_gene: TRBD1; j_gene: TRBJ2-7; abundance: -; v_gene: TRBV6-5; CDR3aa: CASDGTGASYEQYF; CDR3nt: TGTGCCAGCGACGGGACAGGGGCATCCTACGAGCAGTACTTC
d_gene: TRBD2; j_gene: TRBJ2-2; abundance: -; v_gene: TRBV29-1; CDR3aa: CSVVQGTSATGELFF; CDR3nt: TGCAGCGTTGTTCAGGGGACTAGCGCCACCGGGGAGCTGTTTTTT
d_gene: TRBD1; j_gene: TRBJ2-1; abundance: -; v_gene: TRBV2; CDR3aa: CASRDGTGGLNEQFF; CDR3nt: TGTGCCAGCAGAGACGGGACAGGGGGCTTGAATGAGCAGTTCTTC
d_gene: TRBD2; j_gene: TRBJ2-1; abundance: once; v_gene: TRBV7-9; CDR3aa: CASSYSGRAPNEQFF; CDR3nt: TGTGCCAGCAGCTATAGCGGGAGGGCCCCCAATGAGCAGTTCTTC
d_gene: TRBD2; j_gene: TRBJ2-3; abundance: -; v_gene: TRBV9; CDR3aa: CASSVGLAGDTDTQYF; CDR3nt: TGTGCCAGCAGCGTAGGGCTAGCGGGAGACACAGATACGCAGTATTTT
d_gene: -; j_gene: TRBJ2-7; abundance: once; v_gene: TRBV11-2; CDR3aa: CASTTGSSYEQYF; CDR3nt: TGTGCCAGCACGACCGGGTCTTCCTACGAGCAGTACTTC
d_gene: TRBD1; j_gene: TRBJ2-1; abundance: -; v_gene: TRBV7-3; CDR3aa: CASSLMSGGASNEQFF; CDR3nt: TGTGCCAGCAGCTTAATGTCAGGGGGCGCGTCGAATGAGCAGTTCTTC
d_gene: -; j_gene: TRBJ1-6; abundance: -; v_gene: TRBV2; CDR3aa: CASSEALSRGDSPLHF; CDR3nt: TGTGCCAGCAGTGAAGCCTTGTCCCGCGGGGATTCACCCCTCCACTTT
d_gene: -; j_gene: TRBJ2-3; abundance: -; v_gene: TRBV2; CDR3aa: CASSARSGKSTDTQYF; CDR3nt: TGTGCCAGCAGTGCCCGGAGCGGAAAGAGCACAGATACGCAGTATTTT
d_gene: TRBD2; j_gene: TRBJ2-7; abundance: few; v_gene: TRBV12-5; CDR3aa: CASGKGLAGTYEQYF; CDR3nt: TGTGCTAGTGGCAAGGGACTAGCGGGAACCTACGAGCAGTACTTC
d_gene: TRBD1; j_gene: TRBJ1-5; abundance: -; v_gene: TRBV19; CDR3aa: CASRLRQGDDSNQPQHF; CDR3nt: TGTGCCAGTAGGTTGAGACAGGGAGATGATAGCAATCAGCCCCAGCATTTT
d_gene: -; j_gene: TRBJ2-7; abundance: -; v_gene: TRBV11-2; CDR3aa: CASSLGGPRQYF; CDR3nt: TGTGCCAGCAGCTTAGGGGGCCCCAGGCAGTACTTC
d_gene: TRBD2; j_gene: TRBJ2-5; abundance: -; v_gene: TRBV15; CDR3aa: CATSRQGLVEETQYF; CDR3nt: TGTGCCACCAGCAGGCAGGGACTAGTGGAAGAGACCCAGTACTTC
d_gene: -; j_gene: TRBJ2-2; abundance: -; v_gene: TRBV12-3/TRBV12-4; CDR3aa: CASSALTGELFF; CDR3nt: TGTGCCAGCAGCGCGCTCACCGGGGAGCTGTTTTTT
d_gene: -; j_gene: TRBJ2-7; abundance: -; v_gene: TRBV5-4; CDR3aa: CASSWGYGYEQYF; CDR3nt: TGTGCCAGCAGCTGGGGCTATGGGTACGAGCAGTACTTC
d_gene: -; j_gene: TRBJ2-3; abundance: -; v_gene: TRBV28; CDR3aa: CASSLRGGRRTQYF; CDR3nt: TGTGCCAGCAGTTTAAGGGGCGGACGGCGTACGCAGTATTTT
d_gene: -; j_gene: TRBJ2-3; abundance: -; v_gene: TRBV6-4; CDR3aa: CASSASRSTDTQYF; CDR3nt: TGTGCCAGCAGTGCCTCGAGGAGCACAGATACGCAGTATTTT
d_gene: TRBD1; j_gene: TRBJ1-1; abundance: -; v_gene: TRBV14; CDR3aa: CASSQRTGGIRGTEAFF; CDR3nt: TGTGCCAGCAGCCAGAGGACAGGGGGCATTCGGGGCACTGAAGCTTTCTTT
d_gene: -; j_gene: TRBJ1-3; abundance: -; v_gene: TRBV30; CDR3aa: CAWRNGRNLAGNTIYF; CDR3nt: TGTGCCTGGAGGAACGGGAGGAATCTTGCTGGAAACACCATATATTTT
d_gene: -; j_gene: TRBJ1-3; abundance: -; v_gene: TRBV11-1; CDR3aa: CASSATGNPGNTIYF; CDR3nt: TGTGCCAGCAGCGCTACAGGGAACCCTGGAAACACCATATATTTT
d_gene: -; j_gene: TRBJ2-1; abundance: -; v_gene: TRBV5-1; CDR3aa: CASSRTLSSYNEQFF; CDR3nt: TGCGCCAGCAGTAGGACACTGAGCTCCTACAATGAGCAGTTCTTC
d_gene: -; j_gene: TRBJ2-2; abundance: -; v_gene: TRBV6-5; CDR3aa: CASSLRYTGELFF; CDR3nt: TGTGCCAGCAGCCTTAGATACACCGGGGAGCTGTTTTTT
d_gene: -; j_gene: TRBJ2-2; abundance: -; v_gene: TRBV24-1; CDR3aa: CATSDLKGLNTGELFF; CDR3nt: TGTGCCACCAGTGATTTAAAGGGGTTGAACACCGGGGAGCTGTTTTTT
d_gene: -; j_gene: TRBJ2-7; abundance: -; v_gene: TRBV3-1/TRBV3-2; CDR3aa: CASSQGAGEQYF; CDR3nt: TGTGCCAGCAGCCAAGGGGCAGGCGAGCAGTACTTC
d_gene: -; j_gene: TRBJ2-3; abundance: -; v_gene: TRBV7-9; CDR3aa: CASSSSSRSGRTDTQYF; CDR3nt: TGTGCCAGCAGCTCCAGTTCGAGGAGCGGACGCACAGATACGCAGTATTTT
d_gene: TRBD2; j_gene: TRBJ2-7; abundance: -; v_gene: TRBV30; CDR3aa: CAWTPMTSETYEQYF; CDR3nt: TGTGCCTGGACTCCGATGACTAGCGAGACCTACGAGCAGTACTTC
d_gene: -; j_gene: TRBJ1-5; abundance: -; v_gene: TRBV2; CDR3aa: CASSERDTLFISNQPQHF; CDR3nt: TGTGCCAGCAGTGAACGGGACACCTTATTTATTAGCAATCAGCCCCAGCATTTT